This T cell receptor beta chain was identified during a study of T-cell reconstitution after alpha-beta-depleted transplantation in children. Unique molecular identifiers were built into the TCRbeta library. TCRdb ran MiXCR on the PCR reads and lists one entry per CDR3 protein. The data contain about 210,000 distinct CDR3 sequences, approximately 15% of them singletons. Trimming removed 0 bases at V and 0 bases at J, with 6 bases between. The germline gives CDR1 SGHRS, CDR2 YFSETQ. This CDR3 is built from 15 residues. The origin of this receptor is a male patient aged 2-9 years who had a stem cell transplant for acute lymphoblastic leukemia, so the T cells may come from the graft donor. The chain uses TRBV5-1 and TRBJ2-2; no definite D call. Material: PBMCs, mostly from graft donor cells, obtained 360 days after TCRalphabeta/CD19-depleted stem cell transplant. The CDR3 spells CASSLVHTNTGELFF. The CDR3 bases are TGCGCCAGCAGCTTGGTACATACGAACACCGGGGAGCTGTTTTTT. The full variable domain, its missing parts supplied by reference TRBV5-1 and TRBJ2-2, is KAGVTQTPRYLIKTRGQQVTLSCSPISGHRSVSWYQQTPGQGLQFLFEYFSETQRNKGNFPGRFSGRQFSNSRSEMNVSTLELGDSALYLCASSLVHTNTGELFFGEGSRLTVL.